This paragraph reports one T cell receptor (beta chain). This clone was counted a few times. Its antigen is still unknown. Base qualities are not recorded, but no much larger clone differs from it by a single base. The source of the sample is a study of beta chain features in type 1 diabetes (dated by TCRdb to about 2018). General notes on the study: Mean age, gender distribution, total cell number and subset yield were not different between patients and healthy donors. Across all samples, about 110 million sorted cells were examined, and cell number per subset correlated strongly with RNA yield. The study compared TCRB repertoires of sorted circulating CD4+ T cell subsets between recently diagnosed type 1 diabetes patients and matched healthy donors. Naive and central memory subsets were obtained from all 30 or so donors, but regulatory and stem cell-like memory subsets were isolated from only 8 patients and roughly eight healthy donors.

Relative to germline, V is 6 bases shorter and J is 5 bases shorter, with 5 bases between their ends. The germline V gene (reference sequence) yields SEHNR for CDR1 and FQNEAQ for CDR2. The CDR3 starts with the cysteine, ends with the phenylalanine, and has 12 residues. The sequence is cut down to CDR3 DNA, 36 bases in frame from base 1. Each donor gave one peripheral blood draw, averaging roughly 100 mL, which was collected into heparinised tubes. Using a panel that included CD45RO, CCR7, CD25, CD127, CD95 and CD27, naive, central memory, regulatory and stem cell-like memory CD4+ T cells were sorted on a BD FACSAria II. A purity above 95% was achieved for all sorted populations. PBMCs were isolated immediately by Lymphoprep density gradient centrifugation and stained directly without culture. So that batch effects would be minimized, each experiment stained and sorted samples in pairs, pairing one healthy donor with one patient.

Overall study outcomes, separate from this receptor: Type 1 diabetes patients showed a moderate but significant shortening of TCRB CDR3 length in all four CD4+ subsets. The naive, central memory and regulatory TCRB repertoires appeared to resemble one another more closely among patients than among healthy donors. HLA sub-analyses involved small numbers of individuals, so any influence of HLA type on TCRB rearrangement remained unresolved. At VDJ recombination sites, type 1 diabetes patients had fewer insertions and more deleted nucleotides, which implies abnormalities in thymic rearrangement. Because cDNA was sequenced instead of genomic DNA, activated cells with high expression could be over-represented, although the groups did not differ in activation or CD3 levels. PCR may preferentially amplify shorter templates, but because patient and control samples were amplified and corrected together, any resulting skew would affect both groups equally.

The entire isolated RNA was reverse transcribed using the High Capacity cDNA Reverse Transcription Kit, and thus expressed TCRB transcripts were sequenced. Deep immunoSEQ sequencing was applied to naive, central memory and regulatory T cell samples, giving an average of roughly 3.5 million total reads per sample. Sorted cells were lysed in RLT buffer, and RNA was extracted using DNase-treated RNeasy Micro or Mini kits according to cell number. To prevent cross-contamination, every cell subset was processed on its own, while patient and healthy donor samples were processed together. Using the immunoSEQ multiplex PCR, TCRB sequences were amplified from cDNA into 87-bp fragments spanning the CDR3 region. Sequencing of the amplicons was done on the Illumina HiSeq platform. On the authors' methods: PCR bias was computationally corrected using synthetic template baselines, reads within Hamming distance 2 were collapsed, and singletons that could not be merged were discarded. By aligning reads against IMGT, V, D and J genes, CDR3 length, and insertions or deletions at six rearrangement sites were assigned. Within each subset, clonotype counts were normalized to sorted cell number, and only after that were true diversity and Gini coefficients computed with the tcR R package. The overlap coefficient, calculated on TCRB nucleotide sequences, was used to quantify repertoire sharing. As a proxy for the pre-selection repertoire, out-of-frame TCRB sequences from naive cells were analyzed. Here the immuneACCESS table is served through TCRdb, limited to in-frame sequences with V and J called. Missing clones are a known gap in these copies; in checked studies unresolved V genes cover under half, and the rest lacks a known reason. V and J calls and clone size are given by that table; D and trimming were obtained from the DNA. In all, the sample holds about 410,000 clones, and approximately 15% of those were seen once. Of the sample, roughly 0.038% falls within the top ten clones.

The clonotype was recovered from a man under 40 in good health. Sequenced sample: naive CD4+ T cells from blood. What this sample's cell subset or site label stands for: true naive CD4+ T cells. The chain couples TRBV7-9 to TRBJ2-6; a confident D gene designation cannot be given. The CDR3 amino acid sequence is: CASRTWANVLTF. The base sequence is TGTGCCAGCAGAACTTGGGCCAACGTCCTGACTTTC.